This T cell receptor (beta chain) was profiled in a study of persistence of HIV-infected CD4 T cells (TCRdb year 2020). Notes on the research overall: CMV- and HIV-1 Gag-responding CD4+ T cells were isolated from ART-treated individuals so that antigen-driven clonal expansion of HIV-1-infected cells could be examined. The clonality of all cells in each sorted population was measured by TCRbeta sequencing, and the clonality of infected cells was measured by proviral sequencing. Participants had been on suppressive ART for a median of roughly 8 years. For the TCR cluster analysis across participants, about 8 participants were included for CMV and six or seven participants for Gag. Peripheral blood samples of up to roughly 200 mL were collected at multiple time points, except for a couple of participants, who underwent leukapheresis at a single time point.

This specimen's treatment or condition label, per the study, means: suppressive antiretroviral therapy. Lysates of CMV-infected fibroblasts at about 11 ug/mL were used to stimulate the cells. Memory populations depleted of antigen-responding cells were obtained by sorting nonresponding CD40L-negative CD69-negative CD45RO-high memory CD4+ T cells. Participants were HIV-1-infected adults who started suppressive ART during chronic infection. Plasma HIV-1 RNA had been undetectable (below 50 copies/mL) in participants for at least 4 years. To be included, a participant needed positive CMV serology and a CD4+ T cell count above 400 cells/uL. Before stimulation, PBMCs were isolated using density centrifugation and depleted of CD8+ T cells. Stimulation of CD8-depleted PBMCs was carried out for approximately 18 hours with anti-CD28/CD49d costimulation, CD40-blocking antibody and enfuvirtide, to prevent new infections. Sorting was done on either a Beckman Coulter MoFlo Legacy or an XDP sorter, and propidium iodide was used to exclude dead cells. Genomic DNA was extracted with the QIAamp DNA Mini Kit for samples above one million cells, otherwise with the Quick-DNA Microprep Kit.

Study-wide conclusions, independent of this receptor: A correlation was observed between TCR oligoclonality and proviral oligoclonality within the same sorted populations. Bulk TCR analyses could not be limited to the rare CMV-responding cells that actually contained HIV-1 proviruses. Antigen-responding cells were enriched for expanded CDR3beta sequences that were degenerate, which suggests that CD4+ responses to CMV and Gag underwent convergent selection. Significantly lower TCRbeta richness was observed in CMV- and Gag-responding cells than in anti-CD3/anti-CD28-responding cells, and higher oligoclonality was observed in CMV-responding cells than in CD3/CD28-stimulated and Gag-responding cells. Few individuals were included in the study, and only a limited range of antigens was tested.

A remark on this clone: Its antigen remains undetermined. The sample holds no much larger clone one base away, and base qualities are not on file.

The germline V gene (reference sequence) supplies CDR1 SEHNR and CDR2 FQNEAQ. A distance of 9 bases separates the germline ends of V and J, which lose 6 bases and 1 base respectively. Including cysteine and phenylalanine, the CDR3 has 13 amino acids. Solely the CDR3 DNA is kept, with 39 bases framed from the first base. The immunoSEQ hsTCRB assay version 4, run in survey mode, was used to sequence TCRbeta repertoires from genomic DNA. For TCRbeta sequencing, genomic DNA was diluted to approximately 10 ng/uL, with up to 1 ug used per sample. In the authors' own workflow: TCRbeta data analysis was done in ImmunoSeq Analyzer 3.0, and diversity was calculated on productive nucleotide rearrangements. The improved Chao index was used to estimate lower-bound TCR diversity, and the Gini coefficient was used to estimate clonality using the Immunarch R package. Nucleotide rearrangements that differed but encoded the same CDR3beta amino acid sequence were counted as separate clonotypes. Differential abundance analysis found TCRbeta sequences that were significantly enriched in antigen-responding cells compared with anti-CD3/anti-CD28-activated cells. Using predicted peptide-MHC specificity as the basis, GLIPH2 grouped TCRs into clusters, both for each participant individually and for the merged data sets that combined participants. What TCRdb holds here is the immuneACCESS table cut down to in-frame rearrangements. Part of the clones is not present; checked against another copy, under half of the missing clones reflect an unresolved V gene, and the others are unexplained. The D gene and trimming were derived from the DNA, and the V and J assignments and clone size from that table. The sample table holds 30,000 to 35,000 clones, of which approximately 85% were seen once. The ten top clones hold about 0.9% of the sample.

The rearrangement combines TRBV7-9 with TRBJ2-5; a tentative D match to TRBD2 spans 6 bases. The sequence came from an adult man with HIV who was CMV-seropositive. Sequenced here: CD4+ T cells sorted from PBMCs after roughly 18-hour stimulation, sampled from a patient who received antiretroviral therapy. What this sample's cell subset or site label stands for: CD40L-CD69- CD45RO-high memory CD4 T cells not responding to CMV lysate. The nucleotide sequence reads as follows: TGTGCCAGCAGTTGGACTATCCAAGAGACCCAGTACTTC. It codes for CASSWTIQETQYF.